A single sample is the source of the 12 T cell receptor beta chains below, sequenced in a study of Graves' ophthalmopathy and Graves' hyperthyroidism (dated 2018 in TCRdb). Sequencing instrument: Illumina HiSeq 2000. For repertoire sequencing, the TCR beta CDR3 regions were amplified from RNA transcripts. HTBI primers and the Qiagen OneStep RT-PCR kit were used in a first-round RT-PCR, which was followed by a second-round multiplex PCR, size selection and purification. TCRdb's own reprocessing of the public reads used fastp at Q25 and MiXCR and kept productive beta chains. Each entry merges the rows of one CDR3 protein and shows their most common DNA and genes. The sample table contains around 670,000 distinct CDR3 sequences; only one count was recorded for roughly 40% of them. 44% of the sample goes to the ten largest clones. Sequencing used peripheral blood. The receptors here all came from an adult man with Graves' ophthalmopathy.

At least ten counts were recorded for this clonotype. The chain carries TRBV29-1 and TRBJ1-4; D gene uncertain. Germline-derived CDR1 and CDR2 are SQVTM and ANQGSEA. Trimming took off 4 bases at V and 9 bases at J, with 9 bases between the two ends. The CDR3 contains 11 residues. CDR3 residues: CSVVMRKKLFF. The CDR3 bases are TGCAGCGTTGTTATGCGGAAAAAACTGTTTTTT.

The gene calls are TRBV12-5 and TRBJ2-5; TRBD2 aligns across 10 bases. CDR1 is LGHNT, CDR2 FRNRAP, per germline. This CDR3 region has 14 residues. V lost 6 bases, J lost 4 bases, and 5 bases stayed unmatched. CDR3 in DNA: TGTGCTAGTGGCCGTAGCGGGGGGCGAGAGACCCAGTACTTC. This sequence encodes CASGRSGGRETQYF.

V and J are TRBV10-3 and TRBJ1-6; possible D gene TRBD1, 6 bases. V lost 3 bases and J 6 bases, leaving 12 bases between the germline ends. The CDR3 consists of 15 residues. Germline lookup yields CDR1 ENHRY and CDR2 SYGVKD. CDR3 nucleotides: TGTGCCATCAGTGATCCGGGACAACCTAATTCACCCCTCCACTTT. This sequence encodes CAISDPGQPNSPLHF.

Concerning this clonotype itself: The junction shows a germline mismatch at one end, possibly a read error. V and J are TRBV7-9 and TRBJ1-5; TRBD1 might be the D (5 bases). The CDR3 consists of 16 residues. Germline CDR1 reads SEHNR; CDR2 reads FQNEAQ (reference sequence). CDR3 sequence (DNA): TGCGCCAGCAGCCAAGATATAAGGGGCTGGGGTCAGCCCCAGCATTTT. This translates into CASSQDIRGWGQPQHF.

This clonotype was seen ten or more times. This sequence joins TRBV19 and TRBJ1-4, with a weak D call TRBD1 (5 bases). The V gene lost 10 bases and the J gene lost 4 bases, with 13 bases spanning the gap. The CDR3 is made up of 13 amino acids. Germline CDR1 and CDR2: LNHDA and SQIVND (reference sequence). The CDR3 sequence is CATTGELNEKLFF. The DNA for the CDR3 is TGTGCCACCACAGGTGAACTTAATGAAAAACTGTTTTTT.

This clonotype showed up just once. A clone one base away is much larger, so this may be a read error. DNA for the CDR3: TGCAGCGGCGCGCGGGACAGTAGTGAAAAACTGTTTTTT. Protein product: CSGARDSSEKLFF. V is TRBV29-1 and J is TRBJ1-4; TRBD1 matches 7 bases. With 7 bases clipped from V and 7 bases from J, the junction kept 9 bases outside the gene matches. The CDR3 spans 13 residues. The germline gives CDR1 SQVTM, CDR2 ANQGSEA.

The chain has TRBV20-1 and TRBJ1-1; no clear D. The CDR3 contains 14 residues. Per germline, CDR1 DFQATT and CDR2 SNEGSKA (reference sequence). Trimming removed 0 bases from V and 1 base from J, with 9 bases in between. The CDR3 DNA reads TGCAGTGCTAGAGATTCGGAGGGGAACACTGAAGCTTTCTTT. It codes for CSARDSEGNTEAFF.

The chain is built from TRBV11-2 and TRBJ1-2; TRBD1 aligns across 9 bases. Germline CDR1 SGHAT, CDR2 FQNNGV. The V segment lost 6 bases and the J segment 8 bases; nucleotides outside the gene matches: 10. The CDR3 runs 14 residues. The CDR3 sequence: CASSRRDRVRGYTF. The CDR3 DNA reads TGTGCCAGCAGTCGTCGGGACAGGGTGAGAGGCTACACCTTC.

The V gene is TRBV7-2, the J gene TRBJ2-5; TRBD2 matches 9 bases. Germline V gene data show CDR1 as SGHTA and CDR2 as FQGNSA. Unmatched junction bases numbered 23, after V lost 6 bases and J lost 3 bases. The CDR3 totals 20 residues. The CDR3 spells CASSQRSMTSGGPPEETQYF. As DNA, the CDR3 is TGTGCCAGCAGTCAACGCTCAATGACTAGCGGCGGCCCGCCGGAAGAGACCCAGTACTTC. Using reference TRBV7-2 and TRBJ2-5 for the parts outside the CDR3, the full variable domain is GAGVSQSPSNKVTEKGKDVELRCDPISGHTALYWYRQSLGQGLEFLIYFQGNSAPDKSGLPSDRFSAERTGGSVSTLTIQRTQQEDSAVYLCASSQRSMTSGGPPEETQYFGPGTRLLVL.

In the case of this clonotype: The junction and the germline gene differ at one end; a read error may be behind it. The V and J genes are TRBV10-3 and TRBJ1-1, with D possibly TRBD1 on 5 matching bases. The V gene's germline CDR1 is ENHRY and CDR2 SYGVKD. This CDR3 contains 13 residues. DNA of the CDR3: TGTGCCATCAGTGGGTCGACAGACACTGAAGCTTCCTTT. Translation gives CAISGSTDTEASF.

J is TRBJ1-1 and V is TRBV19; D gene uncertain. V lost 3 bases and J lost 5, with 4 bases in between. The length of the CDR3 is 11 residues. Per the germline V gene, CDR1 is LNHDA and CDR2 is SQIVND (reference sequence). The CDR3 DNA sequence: TGTGCCAGTAGTATGGAGACTGAAGCTTTCTTT. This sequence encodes CASSMETEAFF.

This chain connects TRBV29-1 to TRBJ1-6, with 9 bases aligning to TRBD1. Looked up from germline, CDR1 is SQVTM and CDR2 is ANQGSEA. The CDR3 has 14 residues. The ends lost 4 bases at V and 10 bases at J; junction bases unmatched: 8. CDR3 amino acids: CSVGGQGLRSPLHF. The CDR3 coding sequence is TGCAGCGTTGGCGGACAGGGGCTGCGGTCACCCCTCCACTTT.